A selection of T cell receptor beta chains follows, all from one sample in a study of T cells after yellow fever vaccination. MiXCR, applied by TCRdb to the 5' RACE reads, yields one record per CDR3 protein. The sample carries over 300,000 distinct CDR3 sequences, 4.1% recorded once. The source material was PBMCs, sampled 5 days after the yellow fever booster vaccination. These receptors were taken from a man younger than 35 who received the YFV17D yellow fever vaccine. Each CDR3 is given with its conserved first and last residue. Fields, in order: D gene, J gene, V gene, clone size, CDR3 DNA, CDR3 protein. The D gene is left open where the match is weak. Clone size is not always given. Where it is, it says once, few, many or a class for expanded clones.

. TRBJ1-2 TRBV20-1 few TGCAGTGCCCCTCATCAGGACGCCCGTGGCTACACCTTC CSAPHQDARGYTF
TRBD1 TRBJ2-6 TRBV5-1 few TGCGCCAGCAGCGAATCTACAGGGGCTGGGGCCAACGTCCTGACTTTC CASSESTGAGANVLTF
. TRBJ1-2 TRBV5-1 few TGCGCCAGCAGCTGGTCAGGGACCGGTGGCTACACCTTC CASSWSGTGGYTF
TRBD1 TRBJ1-2 TRBV7-2 many TGTGCCAGCAGCGCCCGGGACAGGGGCTATGGCTACACCTTC CASSARDRGYGYTF
. TRBJ1-4 TRBV7-9 . TGTGCCAGCACCGCGACGACGGGTAATGAAAAACTGTTTTTT CASTATTGNEKLFF
TRBD2 TRBJ2-1 TRBV5-1 . TGCGCCAGCAGCTTGGCGTTTAGCGGGGCCTACAATGAGCAGTTCTTC CASSLAFSGAYNEQFF
TRBD1 TRBJ1-1 TRBV6-5 . TGTGCCAGCAGTTACTCGACAGGGGTGGGCACTGAAGCTTTCTTT CASSYSTGVGTEAFF
. TRBJ2-3 TRBV19 . TGTGCCAGTAGGCAGACGGGACGGAACACAGATACGCAGTATTTT CASRQTGRNTDTQYF
. TRBJ2-5 TRBV2 few TGTGCCAGCAGTTTCGCCCCTGGGACCCAGTACTTC CASSFAPGTQYF
TRBD1 TRBJ1-6 TRBV7-2 many TGTGCCAGCAGCTTAGTCGGGACAGGGGAAATCTGGCGACCCCTCCACTTT CASSLVGTGEIWRPLHF
. TRBJ1-2 TRBV10-3 few TGTGCCATCAGTGAGTCGACCGGAGGGGGCTACACCTTC CAISESTGGGYTF
. TRBJ2-1 TRBV2 . TGTGCCAGAAGAAGCCCTGCTAGTTCCTACAATGAGCAGTTCTTC CARRSPASSYNEQFF
. TRBJ2-2 TRBV6-5 . TGTGCCAGCAGGAGGGGCGAAGCCGGGGAGCTGTTTTTT CASRRGEAGELFF
. TRBJ2-3 TRBV6-5 few TGTGCCAGCAGTTACTCGATCTCCGGAGGTACAGATACGCAGTATTTT CASSYSISGGTDTQYF
TRBD2 TRBJ2-3 TRBV4-2 many TGTGCCAGCAGCCGGTCGGCTAGCGGGGGGATCAAAAATTCCGCAGATACGCAGTATTTT CASSRSASGGIKNSADTQYF
. TRBJ1-5 TRBV29-1 many TGCAGCGCCCGGGACGGCAATCAGCCCCAGCATTTT CSARDGNQPQHF
. TRBJ1-1 TRBV5-1 . TGCGCCAGCAGCTCGGGGGCGGGGGAAACTGAAGCTTTCTTT CASSSGAGETEAFF
. TRBJ2-1 TRBV6-2/TRBV6-3 few TGTGCCAGCAGTTACAAGGGCCGCTACAATGAGCAGTTCTTC CASSYKGRYNEQFF
. TRBJ1-5 TRBV7-8 . TGTGCCAGCAGCACGTTGCGGACAGATAGCAATCAGCCCCAGCATTTT CASSTLRTDSNQPQHF
. TRBJ2-6 TRBV4-3 many TGCGCCAGCAGCCAGCAGGGGCTCTCTGGGGCCAACGTCCTGACTTTC CASSQQGLSGANVLTF
. TRBJ2-1 TRBV7-8 . TGTGCCAGCAGCTTAGCGGGAACCAGGGAGCAGTTCTTC CASSLAGTREQFF
. TRBJ1-4 TRBV24-1 many TGTGCCACCAGCGAGGCGGGGCCTAATGAAAAACTGTTTTTT CATSEAGPNEKLFF
TRBD1 TRBJ2-3 TRBV5-4 few TGTGCCAGCAGTGCTACCGGGACAGGGATCTTGACGCAGTATTTT CASSATGTGILTQYF
TRBD1 TRBJ1-1 TRBV18 many TGTGCCAGCTCGGGGACAGGTTGGGCTGAAGCTTTCTTT CASSGTGWAEAFF
. TRBJ2-3 TRBV5-1 . TGCGCCAGCAGATTAGGTTTCGCTCAGGGGAGGGCAGATACGCAGTATTTT CASRLGFAQGRADTQYF
TRBD2 TRBJ2-1 TRBV20-1 few TGCAGTGCCAACCGGCTAGCGGGGGCCTACAATGAGCAGTTCTTC CSANRLAGAYNEQFF
. TRBJ1-1 TRBV5-1 many TGCGCCAGCAGCTTGGGACTAGTGCTGAACACTGAAGCTTTCTTT CASSLGLVLNTEAFF
. TRBJ1-5 TRBV11-2 many TGTGCCAGCAGCTTAACTGGGCAGGGTCAGCCCCAGCATTTT CASSLTGQGQPQHF
. TRBJ2-5 TRBV20-1 . TGCAGTGCTAGAGATCTCGGGGAGACCCAGTACTTC CSARDLGETQYF
. TRBJ2-4 TRBV15 . TGTGCCACCAGCAGAGATCGAAGGAGGGGGGGGCCTTCGGCCAAAAACATTCAGTACTTC CATSRDRRRGGPSAKNIQYF
. TRBJ2-4 TRBV5-4 few TGTGCCAGCAGCTTGGGACGGCTAACCAAAAACATTCAGTACTTC CASSLGRLTKNIQYF
TRBD1 TRBJ1-4 TRBV18 few TGTGCCAGCTCACCGGGAGGTGCCGCCGGGACAGGGAACCCTGCAACTAATGAAAAACTGTTTTTT CASSPGGAAGTGNPATNEKLFF
TRBD2 TRBJ2-7 TRBV7-2 few TGTGCCAGCAGCCAACTAGCGGGGGGCGAGGTCTCCTACGAGCAGTACTTC CASSQLAGGEVSYEQYF
. TRBJ1-2 TRBV6-2/TRBV6-3 many TGTGCCAGCAGTACTCCGGGCGTTAACTATGGCTACACCTTC CASSTPGVNYGYTF
. TRBJ1-6 TRBV5-1 . TGCGCCAGCAGCCGGAGACATGCGGACAGCTCCTATAATTCACCCCTCCACTTT CASSRRHADSSYNSPLHF
TRBD1 TRBJ2-1 TRBV5-6 few TGTGCCAGCACCCCCACTGGCAGGGGGAATGAGCAGTTCTTC CASTPTGRGNEQFF
. TRBJ1-5 TRBV30 few TGTGCCTGGAGCAGGCTACGAGGGCCCCAGCATTTT CAWSRLRGPQHF
. TRBJ2-3 TRBV7-2 . TGTGCCAGCAGCCCCCGGGACGTCAGGGATACGCAGTATTTT CASSPRDVRDTQYF
. TRBJ2-2 TRBV9 few TGTGCCAGCAGCGTTGGGGGCTCGAACACCGGGGAGCTGTTTTTT CASSVGGSNTGELFF
. TRBJ2-2 TRBV20-1 . TGCAGTGCTCCCTCCCTCTCGGGCTTTACCGGGGAGCTGTTTTTT CSAPSLSGFTGELFF
. TRBJ1-2 TRBV27 few TGTGCCAGCAGTTTATCAGGGTTATATGGCTACACCTTC CASSLSGLYGYTF
. TRBJ1-5 TRBV4-1 . TGCGCCAGCAGCCTCTCCGGGACACCTAATCAGCCCCAGCATTTT CASSLSGTPNQPQHF
. TRBJ2-4 TRBV20-1 . TGCAGTGCTAGGGACAGGACTATCAAAAACATTCAGTACTTC CSARDRTIKNIQYF
TRBD1 TRBJ2-5 TRBV3-1 many TGTGCCAGCAGCTCACAGGGGGAGACCCAGTACTTC CASSSQGETQYF
. TRBJ2-1 TRBV20-1 . TGCAGTGCTAGACCCCCAGAATCCCCCTACAATGAGCAGTTCTTC CSARPPESPYNEQFF
. TRBJ1-4 TRBV5-4 many TGTGCCAGCAGCTTGGACAACCTCGGCGGGGAAAAACTGTTTTTT CASSLDNLGGEKLFF
TRBD2 TRBJ2-5 TRBV20-1 many TGCAGTGCTAGATCGGGACTAGGGGTTGGGACCCAGTACTTC CSARSGLGVGTQYF
. TRBJ1-5 TRBV10-3 few TGTGCCATCACCGCCAGGAGTGATCAGCCCCAGCATTTT CAITARSDQPQHF